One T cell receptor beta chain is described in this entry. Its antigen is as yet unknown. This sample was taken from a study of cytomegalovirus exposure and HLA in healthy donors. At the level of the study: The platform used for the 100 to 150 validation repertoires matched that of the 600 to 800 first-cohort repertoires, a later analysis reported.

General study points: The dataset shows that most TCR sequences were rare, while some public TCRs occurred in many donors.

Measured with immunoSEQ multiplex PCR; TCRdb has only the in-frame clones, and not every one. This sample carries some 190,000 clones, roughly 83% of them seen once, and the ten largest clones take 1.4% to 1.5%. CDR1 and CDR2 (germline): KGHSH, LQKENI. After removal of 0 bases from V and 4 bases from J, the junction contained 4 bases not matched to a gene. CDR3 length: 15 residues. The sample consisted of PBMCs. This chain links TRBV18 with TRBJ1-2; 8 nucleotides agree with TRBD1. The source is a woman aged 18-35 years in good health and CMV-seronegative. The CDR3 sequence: CASSPPLDRAYGYTF. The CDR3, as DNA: TGTGCCAGCTCACCACCGTTGGACAGGGCCTATGGCTACACCTTC.